This entry lists 8 T cell receptor beta chains sequenced from one sample in a study of shared clonotypes between healthy human individuals (TCRdb year 2020). Libraries were made using the immunoSEQ multiplex PCR assay. TCRdb retrieved this table from immuneACCESS and kept in-frame rearrangements only. Not all clones are present; in checked studies, unresolved V genes account for under half, and no reason is known for the remainder. This sample gives 170,000 or so clones in total; about 68% of them show up just once. Under 11% of the sample goes to the ten largest clones. Specimen: memory CD4+ T cells sorted from blood. In light of the paper, this sample's cell subset or site label describes: CD45RA-negative fraction. The receptors stem from a man aged 25-45 years in good health.

This clone was observed a handful of times. The V call is TRBV11-2, the J call TRBJ1-2; D gene uncertain. This CDR3 contains 13 residues. Trimming took 0 bases from V and 8 from J, leaving 10 bases between them. The germline V gene encodes CDR1 SGHAT and CDR2 FQNNGV. In DNA form, the CDR3 reads TGTGCCAGCAGCTTAGATGACCCGCGGGGCTACACCTTC. It translates to CASSLDDPRGYTF.

This clone was counted at least ten times. The chain has TRBV14 and TRBJ2-1, with D tentatively TRBD2 (6 bases). CDR1 SGHDN and CDR2 FVKESK come from the germline V gene. The V end was cut by 0 bases, the J end by 0 bases, with 18 bases between. This CDR3 is 19 amino acids long. The CDR3 DNA follows: TGTGCCAGCAGCCAAGATCTAAAGTTCCGGGACTTCTCCTACAATGAGCAGTTCTTC. Amino acids: CASSQDLKFRDFSYNEQFF.

This clone appeared a few times. The J gene is TRBJ2-7, the V gene TRBV18; 8 nucleotides align to TRBD2. With V trimmed by 6 bases and J by 3 bases, 16 bases remained unmatched. CDR1 and CDR2 from the germline V gene are KGHSH and LQKENI. There are 17 residues in the CDR3. The CDR3: CASSPLPNIGGDYEQYF. In DNA, the CDR3 is TGTGCCAGCTCCCCGTTACCGAATATCGGGGGGGACTACGAGCAGTACTTC.

This chain uses TRBV6-1 with TRBJ2-4; possible D gene TRBD1, 5 bases. The CDR3 runs to 15 residues. Germline-derived CDR1 and CDR2 are MNHNS and SASEGT. V was trimmed by 2 bases and J by 0 bases, leaving 8 bases between them. CDR3 bases: TGTGCCAGCAGTGAATCCAGGGTAGCCAAAAACATTCAGTACTTC. This gives the protein CASSESRVAKNIQYF.

This clone showed up just a few times. The chain recombines TRBV18 with TRBJ2-6; D might be TRBD1 (6 bases). The CDR3 covers 17 residues. Germline-derived CDR1 and CDR2 are KGHSH and LQKENI. V lost 5 bases to trimming and J lost 1 base, with 15 bases between them. Here the CDR3 reads CASSIARGASGANVLTF. The CDR3, as DNA: TGTGCCAGCTCAATCGCCAGGGGTGCTTCTGGGGCCAACGTCCTGACTTTC.

This clone occurred a few times. Other nucleotide sequences in the sample specify the same CDR3. The J gene is TRBJ2-2, the V gene TRBV11-2; D remains ambiguous. V was cut by 1 base and J by 8 bases, with 8 bases left in between. Germline loops: CDR1 SGHAT, CDR2 FQNNGV. The CDR3 consists of 13 residues. The CDR3 DNA reads as TGTGCCAGCAGCTTAGTTCGGTCTGGGGAGCTGTTTTTT. Translating gives CASSLVRSGELFF. The full variable domain, its missing parts supplied by reference TRBV11-2 and TRBJ2-2, is EAGVAQSPRYKIIEKRQSVAFWCNPISGHATLYWYQQILGQGPKLLIQFQNNGVVDDSQLPKDRFSAERLKGVDSTLKIQPAKLEDSAVYLCASSLVRSGELFFGEGSRLTVL.

This clone was observed a few times. The genes are TRBV7-3 and TRBJ2-1, with TRBD2 identical over 11 bases. The CDR3 has 14 residues. The germline V gene has CDR1 SGHTA and CDR2 FQGTGA. Losses at the gene ends were 5 bases for V and 6 bases for J; bases not matched to a gene: 3. The CDR3 DNA is TGTGCCAGCAGCCGAGGGACTAGCGGCAATGAGCAGTTCTTC. Translated: CASSRGTSGNEQFF.

This clone was observed a few times. The gene calls are TRBV7-6 and TRBJ2-1; 9 nucleotides align to TRBD1. The V gene end was trimmed by 5 bases and the J gene end by 6 bases; junction bases not matched to a gene: 8. This CDR3 comprises 15 residues. Germline CDR1 is SGHVS and CDR2 is FNYEAQ. CDR3 residues: CASSIGLGQGNEQFF. The CDR3 DNA sequence: TGTGCCAGCAGCATAGGGCTGGGACAGGGCAATGAGCAGTTCTTC.